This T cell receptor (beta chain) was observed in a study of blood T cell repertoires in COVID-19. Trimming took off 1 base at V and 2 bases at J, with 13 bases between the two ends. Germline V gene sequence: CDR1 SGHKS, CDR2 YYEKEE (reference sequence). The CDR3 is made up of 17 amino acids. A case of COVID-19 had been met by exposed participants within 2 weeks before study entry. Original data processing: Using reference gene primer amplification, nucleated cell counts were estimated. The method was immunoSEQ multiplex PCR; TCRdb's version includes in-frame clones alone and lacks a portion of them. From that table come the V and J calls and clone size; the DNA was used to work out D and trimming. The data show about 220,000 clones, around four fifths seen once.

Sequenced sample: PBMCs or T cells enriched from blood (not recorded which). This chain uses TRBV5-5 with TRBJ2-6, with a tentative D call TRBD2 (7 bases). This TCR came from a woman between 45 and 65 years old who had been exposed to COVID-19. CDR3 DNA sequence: TGTGCCAGCAGCTTGTTACAGGGAGGGGCTGGGGCCAACGTCCTGACTTTC. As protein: CASSLLQGGAGANVLTF.